Detailed here is one T cell receptor (beta chain). The record originates from a study of blood T cell repertoires in COVID-19. Study-level background: The analysed material was cDNA or gDNA that came from T cells, B-cell-depleted T cells, or PBMCs.

Participants came from 20 to 25 US areas, aged roughly 18 to 95 years. Participant-given clinical history determined each cohort assignment. The ends lost 5 bases at V and 4 bases at J; junction bases unmatched: 13. There are 17 residues in the CDR3. Germline V lookup: CDR1 MNHNY, CDR2 SVGAGI (reference sequence). Authors' processing steps: The assay estimated nucleated cells by amplifying reference gene primers. Here immunoSEQ multiplex PCR was the method, and the copy in TCRdb shows in-frame clones only, minus some. V, J and clone size were drawn from that table, and D and trimming were deduced from the DNA. This sample has 130,000 to 150,000 clones, with about four fifths found just once.

The chain links TRBV6-6 to TRBJ1-1; TRBD1 agrees at 10 bases. The source of this sequence is a man aged 40-50 years with acute COVID-19. The sample comprised PBMCs or T cells enriched from blood (not recorded which). This CDR3 reads CASSPRDRGGYGTEAFF. CDR3 nucleotide sequence: TGTGCCAGCAGTCCCCGGGACAGGGGTGGGTATGGCACTGAAGCTTTCTTT.